These 21 T cell receptor beta chains originate from one sample sequenced in a study of blood T cell repertoires in COVID-19. Assay used: immunoSEQ multiplex PCR; TCRdb lists only in-frame clones, some missing. The table has about 320,000 clones, over 85% seen once. The sequenced material came from PBMCs or T cells enriched from blood (not recorded which). The receptors stem from a man between 60 and 75 years old who had recovered from COVID-19.

The V call is TRBV25-1, the J call TRBJ2-4, with a tentative D call TRBD1 (6 bases). Trimming removed 2 bases from V and 0 bases from J, with 14 bases in between. The CDR3 sequence is 17 residues long. Germline V gives CDR1 MGHDK, CDR2 SYGVNS. CDR3 DNA sequence: TGTGCCAGCAGTGAAACAGGGACCTCCTTAGCCAAAAACATTCAGTACTTC. Protein product: CASSETGTSLAKNIQYF.

This chain joins TRBV5-4 and TRBJ2-5; 7 bases map to TRBD2. The ends lost 4 bases at V and 4 bases at J; junction bases unmatched: 16. The CDR3 covers 17 residues. In germline, CDR1 is SGHNT, CDR2 YYREEE (reference sequence). The chain's CDR3 is CASSDGALAGVTETQYF. DNA for the CDR3: TGTGCCAGCAGCGATGGCGCCTTGGCGGGAGTTACAGAGACCCAGTACTTC.

The rearrangement uses TRBV29-1 and TRBJ2-1, with 8 bases matching TRBD1. In germline, CDR1 is SQVTM, CDR2 ANQGSEA. The CDR3 has 14 amino acids. The V gene end was trimmed by 1 base and the J gene end by 4 bases; junction bases not matched to a gene: 3. The CDR3 region is CSVEGTGTYNEQFF. In nucleotides, the CDR3 is TGCAGCGTTGAAGGGACAGGGACGTACAATGAGCAGTTCTTC.

This clone was recorded once. The V gene is TRBV5-1, the J gene TRBJ1-1; 11 bases match TRBD1. Trimming cost V 4 bases and J 0 bases; bases outside gene matches: 5. The CDR3 spans 16 residues. From germline, CDR1 is SGHRS and CDR2 YFSETQ. In nucleotides, the CDR3 is TGCGCCAGCAGCCACCGGGACAGGGGGTTGAACACTGAAGCTTTCTTT. As protein: CASSHRDRGLNTEAFF.

The chain links TRBV5-8 to TRBJ1-6; no reliable D call. Germline-derived CDR1 and CDR2 are SGHTS and YDEGEE. This CDR3 is 16 amino acids long. The germline V and J ends were trimmed by 0 bases and 0 bases, with 7 bases remaining between them. The CDR3 sequence is CASSLVASSYNSPLHF. In DNA, the CDR3 is TGTGCCAGCAGCTTGGTGGCAAGCTCCTATAATTCACCCCTCCACTTT. The full variable domain, with the rest looked up from reference TRBV5-8 and TRBJ1-6, is EAGVTQSPTHLIKTRGQQATLRCSPISGHTSVYWYQQALGLGLQFLLWYDEGEERNRGNFPPRFSGRQFPNYSSELNVNALELEDSALYLCASSLVASSYNSPLHFGNGTRLTVT.

J is TRBJ2-1 and V is TRBV3-1 (or the pseudogene TRBV3-2); 11 bases line up with TRBD2. In germline, CDR1 is LGHDT, CDR2 YNNKEL (reference sequence). The CDR3 spans 15 residues. The ends lost 4 bases at V and 10 bases at J; junction bases unmatched: 9. The CDR3 nucleotides read TGTGCCAGCAGCCCGGGACTAGCGGCGAGCGGGGAGCAGTTCTTC. It codes for CASSPGLAASGEQFF.

The chain is built from TRBV6-5 and TRBJ1-1, with 7 positions matching TRBD1. The CDR3 covers 15 residues. CDR1 is MNHEY and CDR2 is SVGAGI in the germline V gene. Germline trimming cut 3 bases from V and 5 bases from J; bases unmatched to any gene: 9. CDR3: CASSYSGGIGTEAFF. CDR3 sequence (DNA): TGTGCCAGCAGTTATTCAGGGGGTATTGGGACTGAAGCTTTCTTT.

This sequence joins TRBV18 and TRBJ2-7, with a weak D call TRBD2 (6 bases). The CDR3 is made up of 14 amino acids. The V and J ends lost 5 bases and 3 bases respectively, with 14 bases between them. Germline V lookup: CDR1 KGHSH, CDR2 LQKENI. The CDR3 coding sequence is TGTGCCAGCTCAGCGGGGCGGGAAGGCTACGAGCAGTACTTC. It encodes CASSAGREGYEQYF.

V usage is TRBV2 and J usage is TRBJ1-1; tentative D call: TRBD1 (5 bases). Germline-derived CDR1 and CDR2 are SNHLY and FYNNEI. V was cut by 2 bases and J by 6 bases, with 13 bases left in between. The CDR3 runs to 14 residues. CDR3: CASSEQGKGSEAFF. In nucleotides, the CDR3 is TGTGCCAGCAGTGAACAAGGAAAGGGGTCTGAAGCTTTCTTT.

The J gene is TRBJ2-1, the V gene TRBV7-8; TRBD2 might be the D (5 bases). V dropped 4 bases and J dropped 6 bases, with 13 bases sitting between them. This CDR3 has 14 residues. CDR1 SGHVS and CDR2 FQNEAQ come from the germline V gene. Here the CDR3 reads CASSSARGSNEQFF. The DNA for the CDR3 is TGTGCCAGCAGCTCCGCCCGTGGGAGCAATGAGCAGTTCTTC.

This sequence joins TRBV7-9 and TRBJ1-5; 8 bases are a match to TRBD1. The CDR3 is made up of 15 amino acids. Germline V CDR1 and CDR2: SEHNR, FQNEAQ (reference sequence). Trimming took 1 base from V and 6 from J; bases not matched to a gene: 5. CDR3 DNA: TGTGCCAGCAGCTTAGACGGACAGGGTAGTCAGCCCCAGCATTTT. It yields the protein CASSLDGQGSQPQHF.

This clone was picked up one time. The rearrangement joins TRBV19 to TRBJ1-2, with TRBD1 identical over 10 bases. This CDR3 is built from 14 residues. Germline lookup yields CDR1 LNHDA and CDR2 SQIVND (reference sequence). Unmatched junction bases numbered 3, after V lost 4 bases and J lost 4 bases. The DNA of the CDR3 is TGTGCCAGTAGTAGGGACAGGGGCTTCTATGGCTACACCTTC. Residues: CASSRDRGFYGYTF.

The rearrangement joins TRBV7-3 to TRBJ2-3; possibly TRBD1 for D (6 bases). The V gene lost 4 bases and the J gene lost 2 bases, with 10 bases spanning the gap. The CDR3 is 14 amino acids. Germline assignment: CDR1 SGHTA and CDR2 FQGTGA. The CDR3 loop reads CASSWQGTTDTQYF. The DNA of the CDR3 is TGTGCCAGCAGCTGGCAGGGGACCACAGATACGCAGTATTTT.

The chain uses TRBV14 and TRBJ1-5, with D possibly matching TRBD1 (5 bases). This CDR3 comprises 13 residues. Germline V CDR1 and CDR2: SGHDN, FVKESK. V lost 1 base, J lost 7 bases, and 8 bases lay in between. The CDR3 region is CASSQGGAQPQHF. Here the CDR3 DNA reads TGTGCCAGCAGCCAAGGCGGGGCGCAGCCCCAGCATTTT.

The chain carries TRBV7-3 and TRBJ2-2; perhaps TRBD2 as D (6 bases). Trimming left V 1 base short and J 6 bases short, with 9 bases between. The germline V gene has CDR1 SGHTA and CDR2 FQGTGA. This CDR3 region has 14 residues. The CDR3 nucleotides read TGTGCCAGCAGCTTAAGCGGGGTAGCCGGGGAGCTGTTTTTT. Protein product: CASSLSGVAGELFF. The full variable domain, its missing parts supplied by reference TRBV7-3 and TRBJ2-2, is GAGVSQTPSNKVTEKGKYVELRCDPISGHTALYWYRQSLGQGPEFLIYFQGTGAADDSGLPNDRFFAVRPEGSVSTLKIQRTERGDSAVYLCASSLSGVAGELFFGEGSRLTVL.

The chain is built from TRBV7-9 and TRBJ1-2; D might be TRBD1 (5 bases). V gave up 6 bases and J gave up 8 bases, with 16 bases separating them. CDR3 length: 13 amino acids. Germline CDR1 is SEHNR and CDR2 is FQNEAQ (reference sequence). CDR3 in DNA: TGTGCCAGCAGTTCGGGGGGACCAGGGGGCTACACCTTC. Translating gives CASSSGGPGGYTF.

This rearrangement joins TRBV27 to TRBJ1-3; D may be TRBD1 (5 bases). CDR3 size: 15 residues. Trimming stripped 3 bases from V and 3 bases from J, with 12 bases between. Germline V gene data show CDR1 as MNHEY and CDR2 as SMNVEV (reference sequence). CDR3 bases: TGTGCCAGCAGTTTGTCAGGGTTTTTTGGAAACACCATATATTTT. Translated: CASSLSGFFGNTIYF.

The chain couples TRBV5-8 to TRBJ2-3; 8 positions agree with TRBD1. This CDR3 contains 15 residues. The V gene end was trimmed by 4 bases and the J gene end by 1 base; junction bases not matched to a gene: 5. From germline, CDR1 is SGHTS and CDR2 YDEGEE. The CDR3: CASSLGTGGTDTQYF. CDR3 nucleotides: TGTGCCAGCAGCCTGGGGACAGGCGGCACAGATACGCAGTATTTT.

This clone came up once. The V gene is TRBV3-1 (or the pseudogene TRBV3-2), the J gene TRBJ1-5; 7 bases are a match to TRBD1. Unmatched junction bases numbered 8, after V lost 6 bases and J lost 6 bases. This CDR3 is 14 amino acids long. CDR1 is LGHDT and CDR2 is YNNKEL in the germline V gene (reference sequence). CDR3 coding DNA: TGTGCCAGCAGACAGACAGGGATAGGTCAGCCCCAGCATTTT. Amino acid sequence: CASRQTGIGQPQHF.

This clone was observed a few times. The chain couples TRBV2 to TRBJ1-1, with 10 bases fitting TRBD1. Germline V CDR1 and CDR2: SNHLY, FYNNEI. The CDR3 contains 13 residues. Trimming removed 4 bases from V and 7 bases from J; junction bases left unmatched: 3. CDR3 sequence: CASSGTGGFEAFF. CDR3 DNA sequence: TGTGCCAGCAGTGGGACAGGGGGGTTTGAAGCTTTCTTT.

This chain connects TRBV4-2 to TRBJ2-2; no clear D gene. Per the germline V gene, CDR1 is LGHNA and CDR2 is YNFKEQ. V lost 0 bases and J lost 1, with 9 bases in between. The CDR3 contains 16 residues. The CDR3 is CASSQDLRMNTGELFF. The CDR3, as DNA: TGTGCCAGCAGCCAAGATTTGAGGATGAACACCGGGGAGCTGTTTTTT.